This T cell receptor (beta chain) was profiled in a study of OX40 agonist ivuxolimab in advanced cancers. Concerning the study at large: Ivuxolimab, which targeted the costimulatory receptor OX40 (CD134), was an agonistic, fully human IgG2 monoclonal antibody. Intravenous ivuxolimab was administered to patients every 2 weeks at six dose levels: 0.01, 0.1, 0.3, 1.5, 3 and 10 mg/kg. Of the roughly 50 dose-escalation patients, hepatocellular carcinoma was present in approximately 20, melanoma in roughly 15, renal cell carcinoma in 9 and head and neck cancer in 9. A male proportion of almost 85% and a mean age of approximately 58 years, ranging from roughly 23 to 85, were recorded for the dose-escalation cohort. Patients were allowed to have had prior anti-PD-1, anti-PD-L1 or anti-CTLA-4 therapy, and around two fifths of the dose-escalation patients had been treated with checkpoint inhibitors. Partial responses were achieved by three dose-escalation patients, of whom one had hepatocellular carcinoma and two had cutaneous melanoma. Peripheral TCRbeta sequencing aimed to test whether ivuxolimab altered TCR sequence diversity and caused clonal T-cell expansion. The paper reports the monotherapy dose-escalation portion (N of about 50 patients) of the phase I ivuxolimab trial.

Turning to this clone: Its recognized antigen is unknown. No much larger clone exists at a distance of one base, and base qualities are not known.

Patients with autoimmune disease history or receiving systemic immunosuppression were excluded from the trial. Peripheral blood for TCR sequencing was drawn from every dose cohort at baseline, at cycle 4 day 1 and at cycle 7 day 1. Samples were obtained from an open-label, multicenter, first-in-human phase I dose-escalation trial of ivuxolimab. Adults with locally advanced or metastatic melanoma, renal cell, hepatocellular, or head and neck squamous cell carcinoma were enrolled in the trial. CD4+ and CD8+ T cells were sorted separately from peripheral blood before TCR sequencing. Overall results and qualifications from the work: In the 0.1-3.0 mg/kg groups, partial responders were among the patients with the lowest normalized peripheral clonal expansion, particularly in CD8+ T cells. Low levels of normalized T-cell clonal expansion were also shown by some nonresponding patients. After ivuxolimab, expanded clones were on average more numerous among CD8+ T cells than among CD4+ T cells. Which antigens the clonally expanded peripheral T cells were specific for was not determined. At doses of 0.1 to 3.0 mg/kg, clonal expansion of both CD4+ and CD8+ blood T cells was observed from baseline to week 6.

For sequencing of the TCRbeta CDR3 region, genomic DNA was extracted from the sorted cells. The immunoSEQ Assay was used for sequencing of TCRbeta CDR3 regions. TCRdb re-hosts the immuneACCESS table, in-frame sequences only. Its copies lack some clones; in the studies checked, an unresolved V gene accounts for under half of them, and the cause for the rest is not known. The sample records about 14,000 clones, roughly three quarters of which are singletons. The top ten clones comprise approximately 15% of the sample. The receptor was isolated from an adult with an advanced solid tumor such as melanoma, head and neck, liver or kidney cancer. Material: CD4+ or CD8+ T cells sorted from blood, obtained in a trial of the OX40 agonist ivuxolimab.

Read as DNA, the sequence is TGTGCCAGCAGCTTACCAAGGACTAGCGGGGGGTACAATGAGCAGTTCTTC. This is translated as CASSLPRTSGGYNEQFF. Recombination linked TRBV7-9 to TRBJ2-1, with 14 bases in between that match TRBD2. The CDR3 runs 17 amino acids, cysteine and phenylalanine included. Only the CDR3 part of the read is kept: 51 bases, read in frame from the first base. From the germline V gene (reference sequence), CDR1 is SEHNR and CDR2 is FQNEAQ. V is cut back by 2 bases and J by 4 bases, with 4 bases in the junction unmatched. With all but the CDR3 taken from the reference TRBV7-9 and TRBJ2-1 genes, the full variable domain is: DTGVSQNPRHKITKRGQNVTFRCDPISEHNRLYWYRQTLGQGPEFLTYFQNEAQLEKSRLLSDRFSAERPKGSFSTLEIQRTEQGDSAMYLCASSLPRTSGGYNEQFFGPGTRLTVL.